The next 20 T cell receptor beta chains were all read from a single sample in a study of OX40 agonist ivuxolimab in advanced cancers. The table came from immunoSEQ multiplex PCR; TCRdb's copy has only in-frame clones and leaves some out. The data show 30,000 or so clones, approximately 80% seen once. The material was CD4+ or CD8+ T cells sorted from blood, obtained in a trial of the OX40 agonist ivuxolimab. These TCRs come from an adult with an advanced solid tumor such as melanoma, head and neck, liver or kidney cancer.

This clone was picked up a small number of times. The chain recombines TRBV7-9 with TRBJ1-6; D possibly corresponds to TRBD1 (6 bases). Per germline, CDR1 SEHNR and CDR2 FQNEAQ (reference sequence). The CDR3 consists of 12 residues. V lost 5 bases and J lost 8, with 7 bases in between. The CDR3, as DNA: TGTGCCAGCAGCCCAGGGGATTCACCCCTCCACTTT. Its translation is CASSPGDSPLHF.

In this sample, this clone turned up a few times. The chain has TRBV5-1 and TRBJ2-7; TRBD2 agrees at 7 bases. From germline, CDR1 is SGHRS and CDR2 YFSETQ. The trim removed 4 bases at V and 1 base at J, leaving 8 bases unmatched. The CDR3 contains 15 residues. The CDR3 DNA reads as TGCGCCAGCAGCCCGATGGGGGGGGTGTCCTACGAGCAGTACTTC. It encodes CASSPMGGVSYEQYF.

The chain recombines TRBV10-1 with TRBJ2-1, with D perhaps being TRBD1 or TRBD2 (5 bases each). Trimming stripped 6 bases from V and 3 bases from J, with 18 bases between. The CDR3 sequence is 16 residues long. Germline V gene sequence: CDR1 WNHNN, CDR2 SYGVQD (reference sequence). The CDR3 spells CASSQGGGRGYNEQFF. For the CDR3, the DNA is TGCGCCAGCAGCCAAGGTGGGGGAAGGGGCTACAATGAGCAGTTCTTC.

The gene calls are TRBV6-5 and TRBJ2-3, with D possibly TRBD2 on 6 matching bases. V dropped 4 bases and J dropped 1 base, with 9 bases sitting between them. Germline V gives CDR1 MNHEY, CDR2 SVGAGI. This CDR3 has 14 residues. The CDR3 is CASSFQRGTDTQYF. Here the CDR3 DNA reads TGTGCCAGCAGTTTTCAGCGGGGCACAGATACGCAGTATTTT.

The genes are TRBV6-5 and TRBJ1-5; the match to TRBD1 covers 9 bases. The trim removed 6 bases at V and 0 bases at J, leaving 3 bases unmatched. The CDR3 totals 15 residues. The V gene's germline CDR1 is MNHEY and CDR2 SVGAGI. CDR3 residues: CASRGQGASNQPQHF. The DNA for the CDR3 is TGTGCCAGCAGGGGACAGGGCGCTAGCAATCAGCCCCAGCATTTT.

The gene calls are TRBV6-1 and TRBJ1-2; 7 positions match TRBD1. Germline CDR1 is MNHNS and CDR2 is SASEGT. This CDR3 comprises 14 residues. J gave up 7 bases and V 7 bases, and 12 bases lay outside the gene matches. The CDR3 here is CASTEQTGKSGYTF. The DNA of the CDR3 is TGTGCCAGCACCGAACAGACAGGGAAGAGTGGCTACACCTTC.

This chain links TRBV5-4 with TRBJ1-5; 7 nucleotides line up with TRBD1. The CDR3 is made up of 15 amino acids. V lost 4 bases, J lost 4 bases, and 8 bases stayed unmatched. The germline V gene encodes CDR1 SGHNT and CDR2 YYREEE (reference sequence). For the CDR3, the DNA is TGTGCCAGCAGCGTACAGGGGCAGGGTAATCAGCCCCAGCATTTT. This sequence encodes CASSVQGQGNQPQHF.

The rearrangement uses TRBV4-3 and TRBJ1-1; D unresolved. Deletions cut 1 base from V and 0 bases from J, with 12 bases between. Germline V gene data show CDR1 as LGHNA and CDR2 as YSLEER. The CDR3 has 16 amino acids. The CDR3 DNA is TGCGCCAGCAGCCAAGCCTGGATGGTTGTGAACACTGAAGCTTTCTTT. This gives the protein CASSQAWMVVNTEAFF.

The V and J genes are TRBV29-1 and TRBJ2-7, with 7 bases aligning to TRBD1. Unmatched junction bases numbered 5, after V lost 1 base and J lost 2 bases. From germline, CDR1 is SQVTM and CDR2 ANQGSEA. The CDR3 is 14 amino acids. In nucleotides, the CDR3 is TGCAGCGTTGAAGTAACGGGACAGACCTACGAGCAGTACTTC. Translated: CSVEVTGQTYEQYF.

This clone is a singleton in its sample. V is TRBV4-1 and J is TRBJ2-1, with 8 bases lining up with TRBD2. V was pared by 0 bases and J by 0 bases, with 7 bases of the junction left unmatched. Germline V gene lookup returns CDR1 MGHRA and CDR2 YSYEKL. The CDR3 has 18 residues. DNA of the CDR3: TGCGCCAGCAGCCAAGATCTAGCGGGTGTAAGCTCCTACAATGAGCAGTTCTTC. Protein: CASSQDLAGVSSYNEQFF.

The chain uses TRBV7-6 and TRBJ1-6, with D unclear. Trimming took 3 bases from V and 7 from J, leaving 10 bases between them. The CDR3 has 14 residues. Per the germline V gene, CDR1 is SGHVS and CDR2 is FNYEAQ. DNA for the CDR3: TGTGCCAGCAGCTTTTCTGGGTTGAATTCACCCCTCCACTTT. Its protein is CASSFSGLNSPLHF.

This chain joins TRBV6-4 and TRBJ1-3; maybe TRBD1 (6 bases). Trimming took 4 bases from V and 5 from J, leaving 15 bases between them. The germline V gene encodes CDR1 MRHNA and CDR2 SNTAGT. The CDR3 is 15 residues long. The CDR3 DNA reads as TGTGCCAGCAGTGTAGGACAGCTCTTCCGAAACACCATATATTTT. Its translation: CASSVGQLFRNTIYF.

This clone is categorized as medium-sized. The chain uses TRBV10-2 and TRBJ1-2, with 8 bases matching TRBD1. Trimming removed 5 bases from V and 4 bases from J; junction bases left unmatched: 3. In germline, CDR1 is WSHSY, CDR2 SAAADI. The CDR3 extends over 13 amino acids. The CDR3 loop is CASSHGTGYGYTF. The CDR3 nucleotides are TGCGCCAGCAGTCACGGGACAGGCTATGGCTACACCTTC.

The chain is built from TRBV9 and TRBJ1-1; D is undetermined. Germline V gene data show CDR1 as SGDLS and CDR2 as YYNGEE. The CDR3 contains 16 residues. The V end was cut by 3 bases, the J end by 1 base, with 16 bases between. CDR3 sequence (DNA): TGTGCCAGCAGCGCCGATAAGGGAGCGGGGAACACTGAAGCTTTCTTT. It codes for CASSADKGAGNTEAFF.

The chain joins TRBV7-8 to TRBJ2-1; the D call may be TRBD1 or TRBD2 (6 bases each). Trimming cost V 5 bases and J 4 bases, with 15 bases left between them. Germline V gene lookup returns CDR1 SGHVS and CDR2 FQNEAQ. The CDR3 extends over 15 amino acids. CDR3 loop: CASSPPGGGYNEQFF. The CDR3 DNA is TGTGCCAGCAGCCCCCCCGGGGGCGGATACAATGAGCAGTTCTTC.

This clone was recorded once. The rearrangement joins TRBV7-9 to TRBJ1-4; D remains ambiguous. The ends were cut back, 2 bases at V and 5 bases at J, with 6 bases in the middle. The germline V gene encodes CDR1 SEHNR and CDR2 FQNEAQ (reference sequence). There are 13 residues in the CDR3. CDR3 nucleotides: TGTGCCAGCAGCTTAAATCCGAATGAAAAACTGTTTTTT. Amino acids: CASSLNPNEKLFF.

This sequence joins TRBV11-2 and TRBJ2-7; 11 nucleotides line up with TRBD2. V shed 3 bases and J 3 bases; nucleotides not matched to a gene: 1. Germline lookup yields CDR1 SGHAT and CDR2 FQNNGV. This CDR3 region has 14 residues. The DNA for the CDR3 is TGTGCCAGCAGCTTTGGGACTAGCGGCTACGAGCAGTACTTC. Residues: CASSFGTSGYEQYF.

This clone has a single count. The chain joins TRBV11-2 to TRBJ2-5; either TRBD1 or TRBD2 may fit D (6 bases each). This CDR3 region has 15 residues. Germline loops: CDR1 SGHAT, CDR2 FQNNGV. Trimming stripped 2 bases from V and 4 bases from J, with 14 bases between. CDR3 sequence: CASSLLAGGGETQYF. The CDR3 DNA follows: TGTGCCAGCAGCTTATTGGCCGGGGGCGGAGAGACCCAGTACTTC.

The chain joins TRBV30 to TRBJ2-1; D remains ambiguous. The V end was cut by 4 bases, the J end by 0 bases, with 7 bases between. This CDR3 has 13 residues. CDR1 and CDR2 (germline): GTSNPN, SVGIG (reference sequence). Here the CDR3 DNA reads TGTGCCTGGAAGGAAAGCTCCTACAATGAGCAGTTCTTC. Protein product: CAWKESSYNEQFF.

The chain has TRBV4-3 and TRBJ1-2; no reliable D call. Trimming left V 1 base short and J 4 bases short, with 10 bases between. The CDR3 extends over 14 amino acids. Germline V gene lookup returns CDR1 LGHNA and CDR2 YSLEER. The CDR3: CASSQGRGLYGYTF. The CDR3 coding sequence is TGCGCCAGCAGCCAAGGTAGAGGACTCTATGGCTACACCTTC.